This T cell receptor beta chain was documented in a study of vaccination and CD4 T cells after COVID-19. About the research overall: The cells in question were stimulated using overlapping spike peptides derived from SARS-CoV-2, HCoV-NL63, HCoV-OC43 and HCoV-229E. As a positive control, some control cultures were given a CEFX pool, while others were given an HIV-1 Nef pool or no peptide.

Sequencing of the DNA from cultured CD4+ T cells was carried out with the Oncomine TCR Beta short-read assay. Each CDR3 protein is one row after TCRdb ran MiXCR on the PCR reads. This table holds about 14,000 distinct CDR3 sequences, 45% to 70% found once. In regard to this clonotype: Its antigen is unidentified.

The treatment was: roughly 10-day PBMC culture with coronavirus spike peptide pools or control peptides (ViraFEST assay). The TCR originated in a human donor who had recovered from COVID-19. The sample was CD4+ T cells from blood, cultured in vitro, taken before SARS-CoV-2 vaccination.

The CDR3 sequence is CASSLVNPQPGTEAFF. The CDR3 coding sequence is TGTGCCAGCAGCTTAGTTAATCCCCAGCCTGGGACTGAAGCTTTCTTT. This rearrangement joins TRBV7-8 to TRBJ1-1, with unresolved D. The V gene lost 1 base and the J gene lost 5 bases, with 17 bases spanning the gap. From germline, CDR1 is SGHVS and CDR2 FQNEAQ. The CDR3 loop spans 16 amino acids.